This TCR beta chain was recorded in a study of molecular identifiers for immune sequencing clone quantification. Both previously described methods and listed TCR primers were employed to make bulk TCR libraries. TCRdb re-called the PCR reads with MiXCR, one entry per CDR3 protein. The sample holds some 100,000 distinct CDR3 sequences; roughly 19% are singletons and the top ten take 0.85%. Regarding this clonotype: What it recognizes is unknown.

Overall study results and limits: Because of identical TCR molecules sharing a barcode, sizes of highly expanded clones could be underestimated. The share of molecules held by clones above 20 RNA copies was over 97% in effector cells and under 1% in naive cells. Spiked-in Jurkat TCR RNA corresponding to one cell was reported as detectable against about 1 million naive cells.

CDR3 size: 14 residues. Germline V lookup: CDR1 SGHAT, CDR2 FQNNGV. The ends were cut back, 3 bases at V and 0 bases at J, with 9 bases in the middle. This sequence joins TRBV11-2 and TRBJ2-7; D gene uncertain. This clonotype originated in a human donor in good health. Some libraries in this study had Jurkat cell RNA spiked in. Material: naive CD8+ T cells from blood, with Jurkat cell RNA spiked in. Specified subset: FACS-sorted CD8+CD4-CCR7+CD45RA+ naive T cells. CDR3 in DNA: TGTGCCAGCAGCTTTCCGGGCCGCTCCTACGAGCAGTACTTC. It codes for CASSFPGRSYEQYF.